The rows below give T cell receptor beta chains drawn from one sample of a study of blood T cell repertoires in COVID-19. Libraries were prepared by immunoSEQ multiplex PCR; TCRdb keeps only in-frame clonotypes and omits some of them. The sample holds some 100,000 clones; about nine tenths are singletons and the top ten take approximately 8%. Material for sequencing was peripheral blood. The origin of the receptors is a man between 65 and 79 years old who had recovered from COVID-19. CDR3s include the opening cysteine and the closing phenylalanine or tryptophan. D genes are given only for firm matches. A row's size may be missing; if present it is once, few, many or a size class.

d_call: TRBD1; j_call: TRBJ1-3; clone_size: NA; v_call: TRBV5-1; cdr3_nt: TGCGCCAGCAGCCGCGGGACAGGAGGAAACACCATATATTTT; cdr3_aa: CASSRGTGGNTIYF
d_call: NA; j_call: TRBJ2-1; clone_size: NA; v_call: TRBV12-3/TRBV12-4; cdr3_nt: TGTGCCAGCAGTACGGACTACCACAATGAGCAGTTCTTC; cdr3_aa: CASSTDYHNEQFF
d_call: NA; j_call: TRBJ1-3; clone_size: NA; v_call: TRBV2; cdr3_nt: TGTGCCAGCAGGATACAGGAGAGCTCTGGAAACACCATATATTTT; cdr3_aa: CASRIQESSGNTIYF
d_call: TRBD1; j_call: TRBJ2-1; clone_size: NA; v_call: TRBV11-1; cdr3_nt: TGTGCCAGCAGAAATCATACGACAGGGAACAATGAGCAGTTCTTC; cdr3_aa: CASRNHTTGNNEQFF
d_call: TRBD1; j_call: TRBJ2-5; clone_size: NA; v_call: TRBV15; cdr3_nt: TGTGCCACCAGCAGAGATACAGGGGTTGAGACCCAGTACTTC; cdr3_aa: CATSRDTGVETQYF
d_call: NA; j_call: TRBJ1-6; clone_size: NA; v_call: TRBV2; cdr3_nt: TGTGCCAGTCGCTTGGACAGCTATAATTCACCCCTCCACTTT; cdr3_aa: CASRLDSYNSPLHF
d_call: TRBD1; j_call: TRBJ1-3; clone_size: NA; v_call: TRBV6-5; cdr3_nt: TGTGCCAGCACCGGACAGGGCCGAAACACCATATATTTT; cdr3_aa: CASTGQGRNTIYF
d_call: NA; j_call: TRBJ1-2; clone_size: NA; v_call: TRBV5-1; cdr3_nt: TGCGCCAGCAGCTTGGGCGAGGGATATCATGGCTACACCTTC; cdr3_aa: CASSLGEGYHGYTF
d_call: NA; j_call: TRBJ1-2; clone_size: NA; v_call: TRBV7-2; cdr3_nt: TGTGCCAGCAGCTTAGTCGGCACAGGCCGGTATGGCTACACCTTC; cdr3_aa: CASSLVGTGRYGYTF
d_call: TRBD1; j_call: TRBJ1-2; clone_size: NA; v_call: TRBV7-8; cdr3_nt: TGTGCCAGCAGCCCTAGGACAGGGTACTATGGCTACACCTTC; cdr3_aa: CASSPRTGYYGYTF
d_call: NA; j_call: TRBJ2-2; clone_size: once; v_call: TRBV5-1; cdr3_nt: TGCGCCAGCAGCTTGCGGGGGGCAGTGACCGGGGAGCTGTTTTTT; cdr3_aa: CASSLRGAVTGELFF
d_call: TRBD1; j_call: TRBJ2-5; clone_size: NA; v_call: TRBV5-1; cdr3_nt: TGCGCCAGCAGCGCGACGACAGGGACAGAGACCCAGTACTTC; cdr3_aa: CASSATTGTETQYF
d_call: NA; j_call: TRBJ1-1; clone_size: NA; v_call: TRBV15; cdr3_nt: TGTGCCGTTTCGGGAGATTTGAACACTGAAGCTTTCTTT; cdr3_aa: CAVSGDLNTEAFF
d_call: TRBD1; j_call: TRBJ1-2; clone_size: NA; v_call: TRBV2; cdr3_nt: TGTGCCAGCAGGAGACAGGGGGCTGACTATGGCTACACCTTC; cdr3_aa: CASRRQGADYGYTF
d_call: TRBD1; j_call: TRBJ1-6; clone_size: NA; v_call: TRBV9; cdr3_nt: TGTGCCAGCAGCGTGGACAGGGAAAATTCACCCCTCCACTTT; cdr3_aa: CASSVDRENSPLHF
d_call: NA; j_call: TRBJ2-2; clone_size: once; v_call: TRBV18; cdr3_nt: TGTGCCAGCTCACGGCGGACAGTAAACACCGGGGAGCTGTTTTTT; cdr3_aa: CASSRRTVNTGELFF
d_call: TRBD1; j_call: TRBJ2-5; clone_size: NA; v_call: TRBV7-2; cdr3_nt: TGTGCCAGCAGCTCTACAGGGGAGGAGACCCAGTACTTC; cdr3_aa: CASSSTGEETQYF
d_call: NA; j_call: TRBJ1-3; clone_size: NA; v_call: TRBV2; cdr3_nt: TGTGCCAGCAGTGGGCGGAGCTCTGGAAACACCATATATTTT; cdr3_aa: CASSGRSSGNTIYF
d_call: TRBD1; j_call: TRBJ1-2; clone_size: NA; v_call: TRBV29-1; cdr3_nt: TGCAGCGTTGAAAAGGGACAGGGGGCGCATGACTATGGCTACACCTTC; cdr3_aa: CSVEKGQGAHDYGYTF
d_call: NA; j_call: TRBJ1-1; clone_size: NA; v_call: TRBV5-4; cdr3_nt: TGTGCCAGCAGCTTTCCCCCCGCAGCTGAAGCTTTCTTT; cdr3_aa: CASSFPPAAEAFF
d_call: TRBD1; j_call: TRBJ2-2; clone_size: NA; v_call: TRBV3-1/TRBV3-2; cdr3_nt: TGTGCCAGCAGCGTAGGCACAGGGGGCTTCGGGGAGCTGTTTTTT; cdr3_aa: CASSVGTGGFGELFF
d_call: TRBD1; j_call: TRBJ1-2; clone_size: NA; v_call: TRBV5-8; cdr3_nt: TGTGCCAGCAGCTCGCGACAGGGGGCAAACGGCTACACCTTC; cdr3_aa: CASSSRQGANGYTF
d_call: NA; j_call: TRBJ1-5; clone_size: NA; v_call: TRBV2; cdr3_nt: TGTGCCAGCAGTGAGAGACGGGGGGGCAAGCCCCAGCATTTT; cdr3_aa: CASSERRGGKPQHF
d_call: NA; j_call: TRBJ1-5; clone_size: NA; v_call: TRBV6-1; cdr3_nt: TGTGCCAGCAGTGAAGCCTTTAATCAGCCCCAGCATTTT; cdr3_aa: CASSEAFNQPQHF
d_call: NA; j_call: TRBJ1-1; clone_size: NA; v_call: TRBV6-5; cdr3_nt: TGTGCCAGCACCTCGGACCCCAGGGACACTGAAGCTTTCTTT; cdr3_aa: CASTSDPRDTEAFF
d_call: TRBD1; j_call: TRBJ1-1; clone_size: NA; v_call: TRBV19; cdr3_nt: TGTGCCAGTAGGATAAGTCCGGGACAGGGGGCCGCTGAAGCTTTCTTT; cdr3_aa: CASRISPGQGAAEAFF
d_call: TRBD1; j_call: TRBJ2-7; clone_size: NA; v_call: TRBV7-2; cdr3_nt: TGTGCCAGCAGCCCACACCACGGGACAGCCCTCTACGAGCAGTACTTC; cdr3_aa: CASSPHHGTALYEQYF
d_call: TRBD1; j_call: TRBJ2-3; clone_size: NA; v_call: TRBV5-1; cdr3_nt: TGCGCCAGCAGCTGGGACAGCGACACAGATACGCAGTATTTT; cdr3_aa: CASSWDSDTDTQYF
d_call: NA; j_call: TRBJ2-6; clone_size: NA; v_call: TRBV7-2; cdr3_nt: TGTGCCAGCAGCTCTCAGTCTGGGGCCAACGTCCTGACTTTC; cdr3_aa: CASSSQSGANVLTF
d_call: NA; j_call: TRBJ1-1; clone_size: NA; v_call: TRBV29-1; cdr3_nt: TGCAGCGGGCTGCTGTTGAAGAACACTGAAGCTTTCTTT; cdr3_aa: CSGLLLKNTEAFF
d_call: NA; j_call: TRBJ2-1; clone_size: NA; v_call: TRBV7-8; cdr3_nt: TGTGCCAGCAGCTCATTGGCGGGGCGAGAGCAGTTCTTC; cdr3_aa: CASSSLAGREQFF